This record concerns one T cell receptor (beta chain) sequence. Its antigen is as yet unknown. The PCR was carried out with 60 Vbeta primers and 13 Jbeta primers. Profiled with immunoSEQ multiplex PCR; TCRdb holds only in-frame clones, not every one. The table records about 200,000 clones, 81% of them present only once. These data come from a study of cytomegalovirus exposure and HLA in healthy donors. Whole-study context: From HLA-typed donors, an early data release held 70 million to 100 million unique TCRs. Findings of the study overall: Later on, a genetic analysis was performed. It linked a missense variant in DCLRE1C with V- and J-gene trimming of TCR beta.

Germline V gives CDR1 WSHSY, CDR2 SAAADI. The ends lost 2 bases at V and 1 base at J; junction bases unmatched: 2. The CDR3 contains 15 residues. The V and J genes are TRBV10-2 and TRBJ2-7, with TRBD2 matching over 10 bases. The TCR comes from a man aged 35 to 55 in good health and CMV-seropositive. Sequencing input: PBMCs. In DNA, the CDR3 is TGCGCCAGCAGTGAGGGACTAGCGGTATCCTACGAGCAGTACTTC. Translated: CASSEGLAVSYEQYF.